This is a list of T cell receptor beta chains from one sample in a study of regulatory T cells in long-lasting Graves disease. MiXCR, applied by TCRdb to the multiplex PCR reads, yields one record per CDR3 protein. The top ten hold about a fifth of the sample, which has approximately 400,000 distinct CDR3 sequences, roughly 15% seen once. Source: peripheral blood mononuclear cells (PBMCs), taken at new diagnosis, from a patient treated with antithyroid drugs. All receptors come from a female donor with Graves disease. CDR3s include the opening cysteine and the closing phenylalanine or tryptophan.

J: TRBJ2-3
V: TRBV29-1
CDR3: CSRTDTQYF

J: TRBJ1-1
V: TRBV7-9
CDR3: CASSLGLGLEAFF

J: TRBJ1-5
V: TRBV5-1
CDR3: CASSPDSDRDNQPQHF

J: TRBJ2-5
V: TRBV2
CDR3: CASSVISGETQYF

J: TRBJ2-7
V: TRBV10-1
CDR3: CASSEYSGVSYEQYF

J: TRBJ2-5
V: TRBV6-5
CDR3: CASGYTRALGETQYF

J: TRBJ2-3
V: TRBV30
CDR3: CAWMGQGGLTQYF

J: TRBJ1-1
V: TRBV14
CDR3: CASSQGRRGTEAFF

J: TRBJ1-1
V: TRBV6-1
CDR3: CASSPRDRGDTEAFF

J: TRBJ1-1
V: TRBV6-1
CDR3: CASSDHQGSTAEAFF

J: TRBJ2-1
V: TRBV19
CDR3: CARPPGLAGGLPLYNEQFF

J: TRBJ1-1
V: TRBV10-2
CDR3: CASSGTWGTEAFF

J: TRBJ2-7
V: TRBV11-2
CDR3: CASSLDLLVSWSHPYEQYF

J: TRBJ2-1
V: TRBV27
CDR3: CASSGGLAGNEQFF

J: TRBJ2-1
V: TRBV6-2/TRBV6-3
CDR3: CASIAGRTGWNEQFF

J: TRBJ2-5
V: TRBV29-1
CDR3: CSVDLKGTAQETQYF

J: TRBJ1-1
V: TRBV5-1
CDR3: CASSGDGQNTEAFF

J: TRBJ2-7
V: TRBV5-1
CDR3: CASSTGTTSHEQYF

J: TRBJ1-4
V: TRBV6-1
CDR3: CASISPGTAVEKLFF

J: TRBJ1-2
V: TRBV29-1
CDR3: CSVEAITGGFAGYTF

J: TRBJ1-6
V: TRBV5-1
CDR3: CASSSLRINSPLHF

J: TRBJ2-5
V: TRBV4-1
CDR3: CASSQATTGVGLQEETQYF

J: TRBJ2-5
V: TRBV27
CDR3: CASSPGQPPGTQYF

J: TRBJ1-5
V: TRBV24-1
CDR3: CATSDGTGYSNQPQHF

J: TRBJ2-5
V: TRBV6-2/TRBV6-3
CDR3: CASSPTSGETQYF

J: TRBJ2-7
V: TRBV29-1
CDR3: CSVDVAGTYEQYF

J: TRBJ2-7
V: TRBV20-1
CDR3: CSAKRGAFYEQYF

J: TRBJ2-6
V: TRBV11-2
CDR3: CASSPRLASRGLAGNSGANVLTF

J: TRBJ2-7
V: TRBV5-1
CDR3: CASRTWVQTGGGDEQYF

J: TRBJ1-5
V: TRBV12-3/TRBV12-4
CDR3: CASLTGESNQPQHF

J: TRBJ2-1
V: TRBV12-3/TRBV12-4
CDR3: CASSLGARGRFF

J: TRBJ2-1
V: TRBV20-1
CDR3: CSARLAGEANEQFF

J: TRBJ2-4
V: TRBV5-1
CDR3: CASSLAPRQFLAKNIQYF

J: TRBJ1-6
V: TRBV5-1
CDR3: CASKDAPGSRNSPLHF

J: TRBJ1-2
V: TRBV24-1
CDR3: CATSEGARGESGYTF

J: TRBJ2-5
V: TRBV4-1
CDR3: CASSQGTSGRLETQYF

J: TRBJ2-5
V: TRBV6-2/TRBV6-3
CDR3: CASRSGLPQETQYF

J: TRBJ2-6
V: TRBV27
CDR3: CASTIGTVGGANVLTF

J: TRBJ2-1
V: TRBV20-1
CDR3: CSAIQGGFSYNEQFF

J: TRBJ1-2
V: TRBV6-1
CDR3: CASSSPSYGYTF

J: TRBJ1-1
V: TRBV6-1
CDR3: CASSERQGNTEAFF

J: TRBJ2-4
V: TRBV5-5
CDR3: CASSLTSGSGAKNIQYF

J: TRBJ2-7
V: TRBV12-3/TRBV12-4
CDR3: CASSKRVRRTGSSYEQYF

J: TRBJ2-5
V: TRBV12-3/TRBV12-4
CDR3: CASSFLQGGGETQYF

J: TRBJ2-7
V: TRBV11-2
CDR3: CASSYLPGLAGSGEQYF

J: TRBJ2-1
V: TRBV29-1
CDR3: CSVVASGSYEQFF

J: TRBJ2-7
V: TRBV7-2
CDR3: CASSLERPSYEQYF

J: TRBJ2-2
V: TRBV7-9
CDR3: CASSLPRTDPNTGELFF

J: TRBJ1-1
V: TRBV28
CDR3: CASNIPGQGREAFF

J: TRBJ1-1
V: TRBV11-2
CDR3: CASSLRPPRDTEAFF

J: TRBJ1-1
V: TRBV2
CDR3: CASSLESEAFF

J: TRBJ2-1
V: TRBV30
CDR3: CAWSPVGLAENNEQFF

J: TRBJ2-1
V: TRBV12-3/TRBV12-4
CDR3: CASYVGWSAYNEQFF

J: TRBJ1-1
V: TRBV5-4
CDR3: CASSQQGAKTEAFF

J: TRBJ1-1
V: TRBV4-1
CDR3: CASSQGGVNTEAFF

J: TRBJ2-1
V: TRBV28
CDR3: CASSFWGLAGVSHNEQFF

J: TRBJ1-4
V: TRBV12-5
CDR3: CASGLGTGNEKLFF

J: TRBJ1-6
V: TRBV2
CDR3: CASQDGHRYNSPLHF

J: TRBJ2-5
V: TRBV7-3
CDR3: CASSLNIAGHRGGETQYF